One and the same sample provided the 5 T cell receptor beta chains below, sequenced in a study of cytomegalovirus exposure and HLA in healthy donors. A multiplex PCR was run with 60 Vbeta primers and 13 Jbeta primers. TCRdb's table, derived via immunoSEQ multiplex PCR, lists solely in-frame clones and lacks some. The sample includes around 130,000 clones, about 80% of them seen just once. Sequencing used PBMCs. The receptors derive from a boy under 10 years old in good health and CMV-seronegative.

The V gene is TRBV6-6, the J gene TRBJ2-3; D remains ambiguous. Germline lookup yields CDR1 MNHNY and CDR2 SVGAGI (reference sequence). The CDR3 has 13 residues. V lost 0 bases and J lost 4, with 5 bases in between. The CDR3 reads CASSYSSPDTQYF. The DNA of the CDR3 is TGTGCCAGCAGTTACTCGAGCCCAGATACGCAGTATTTT.

The chain carries TRBV6-6 and TRBJ1-1, with D tentatively TRBD1 (6 bases). Trimming removed 11 bases from V and 1 base from J, with 17 bases in between. The V gene's germline CDR1 is MNHNY and CDR2 SVGAGI (reference sequence). This CDR3 is 14 amino acids long. This chain's CDR3 is CAVSDGTSNTEAFF. CDR3 DNA: TGTGCCGTCTCGGATGGGACATCGAACACTGAAGCTTTCTTT.

The V gene is TRBV4-2, the J gene TRBJ2-2, with 16 bases lining up with TRBD2. V dropped 4 bases and J dropped 4; count of bases not matched to a gene: 6. This CDR3 contains 18 residues. In germline, CDR1 is LGHNA, CDR2 YNFKEQ. In nucleotides, the CDR3 is TGTGCCAGCAGCCCGGGGACTAGCGGGGGGGCCGTCACCGGGGAGCTGTTTTTT. This encodes CASSPGTSGGAVTGELFF.

About this clone: The junction does not match germline at one end; this may be a read error. This chain links TRBV7-9 with TRBJ1-1, with TRBD1 matching over 7 bases. The V gene's germline CDR1 is SEHNR and CDR2 FQNEAQ (reference sequence). The CDR3 sequence is 13 residues long. This CDR3 is CSSSDRQGPEAFF. The CDR3 DNA reads as TGTTCCAGCAGCGACCGACAGGGCCCTGAAGCTTTCTTT.

The rearrangement links TRBV6-4 to TRBJ2-2; no clear D gene. Per germline, CDR1 MRHNA and CDR2 SNTAGT. CDR3 length equals 14 residues. V lost 1 base and J lost 3, with 6 bases in between. The CDR3 is CASSDWAYTGELFF. The CDR3 nucleotides read TGTGCCAGCAGTGACTGGGCCTACACCGGGGAGCTGTTTTTT.